The 27 T cell receptor beta chains reported below all come from one sample, sequenced in a study of control samples from healthy donors and cancer patients. Here immunoSEQ multiplex PCR was the method, and the copy in TCRdb shows in-frame clones only, minus some. The sample holds 95,000 to 150,000 clones, roughly 90% seen once. The specimen was blood. The receptors shown here come from a man younger than 35 in good health.

This chain connects TRBV3-1 (or the pseudogene TRBV3-2) to TRBJ1-2; D possibly corresponds to TRBD1 (6 bases). V was trimmed by 5 bases and J by 3 bases, leaving 7 bases between them. The CDR3 has 12 amino acids. Germline CDR1 reads LGHDT; CDR2 reads YNNKEL (reference sequence). The CDR3 loop is CASSNRDYGYTF. CDR3 nucleotides: TGTGCCAGCAGCAACAGGGACTATGGCTACACCTTC.

This clone was seen only once. This sequence joins TRBV5-1 and TRBJ2-2; a possible D gene is TRBD1 (6 bases). Trimming took off 5 bases at V and 5 bases at J, with 19 bases between the two ends. The CDR3 is made up of 16 amino acids. The germline V gene encodes CDR1 SGHRS and CDR2 YFSETQ. The CDR3 loop is CASRDNPGAATGELFF. The CDR3 bases are TGCGCCAGCAGGGATAATCCAGGGGCGGCTACCGGGGAGCTGTTTTTT.

V and J are TRBV5-1 and TRBJ2-2; 8 bases fit TRBD1. The CDR3 has 16 amino acids. CDR1 is SGHRS and CDR2 is YFSETQ in the germline V gene. V dropped 4 bases and J dropped 1; count of bases not matched to a gene: 6. The CDR3 here is CASSMRTGRNTGELFF. For the CDR3, the DNA is TGCGCCAGCAGCATGAGGACAGGGAGGAACACCGGGGAGCTGTTTTTT.

The V gene is TRBV7-8, the J gene TRBJ1-2; unclear D gene. Germline values: CDR1 SGHVS, CDR2 FQNEAQ. The CDR3 extends over 13 amino acids. V was cut by 1 base and J by 4 bases, with 7 bases left in between. CDR3 nucleotide sequence: TGTGCCAGCAGCTTAGGAGACCTCTATGGCTACACCTTC. Its protein is CASSLGDLYGYTF.

The chain employs TRBV5-1 and TRBJ2-5; TRBD1 aligns across 9 bases. Germline CDR1 is SGHRS and CDR2 is YFSETQ. The junction had 12 bases not matched to a gene; V was cut back by 4 bases and J by 5 bases. The length of the CDR3 is 16 residues. CDR3 DNA sequence: TGCGCCAGCAGCAGAATACCGGGACAGGGATCGGAGACCCAGTACTTC. Protein product: CASSRIPGQGSETQYF.

This sequence joins TRBV19 and TRBJ2-7; either TRBD1 or TRBD2 may supply D (5 bases each). This CDR3 has 15 residues. The germline V and J ends were trimmed by 3 bases and 0 bases, with 12 bases remaining between them. Germline-derived CDR1 and CDR2 are LNHDA and SQIVND (reference sequence). CDR3 sequence: CASSIRDAVSYEQYF. DNA of the CDR3: TGTGCCAGTAGTATTCGGGACGCAGTCTCCTACGAGCAGTACTTC.

This clone showed up just a few times. The chain links TRBV4-1 to TRBJ2-5; D is ambiguous. The CDR3 totals 15 residues. The germline V and J ends were trimmed by 4 bases and 1 base, with 13 bases remaining between them. The germline V gene has CDR1 MGHRA and CDR2 YSYEKL. The CDR3 reads CASSPSILGQETQYF. The CDR3 nucleotides read TGCGCCAGCAGCCCCTCTATCCTGGGCCAAGAGACCCAGTACTTC.

The chain uses TRBV10-3 and TRBJ2-4; 9 bases line up with TRBD1. The germline V gene encodes CDR1 ENHRY and CDR2 SYGVKD. The length of the CDR3 is 15 residues. Trimming took 8 bases from V and 3 from J; bases not matched to a gene: 8. CDR3 nucleotide sequence: TGTGCCATCCGTCCCGGGACAGGGAACAAAAACATTCAGTACTTC. Translated, it gives CAIRPGTGNKNIQYF.

The chain joins TRBV19 to TRBJ1-1, with D possibly being TRBD1 (6 bases). The CDR3 spans 16 residues. V lost 1 base and J lost 0, with 12 bases in between. CDR1 LNHDA and CDR2 SQIVND come from the germline V gene (reference sequence). The CDR3 protein is CASSIVGRGMNTEAFF. CDR3 nucleotide sequence: TGTGCCAGTAGTATAGTGGGAAGGGGGATGAACACTGAAGCTTTCTTT.

The chain is built from TRBV15 and TRBJ2-7, with TRBD2 identical over 8 bases. Germline-derived CDR1 and CDR2 are LNHNV and YYDKDF (reference sequence). The CDR3 totals 14 residues. J lost 2 bases, V lost 2 bases, and 2 bases had no gene match. The CDR3 here is CATSRTSGTYEQYF. Here the CDR3 DNA reads TGTGCCACCAGCAGAACTAGCGGAACCTACGAGCAGTACTTC.

The chain joins TRBV4-3 to TRBJ1-4; D call uncertain. V was trimmed by 0 bases and J by 10 bases, leaving 9 bases between them. The CDR3 length is 13 residues. Per the germline V gene, CDR1 is LGHNA and CDR2 is YSLEER. CDR3 sequence: CASSQDRGGKLFF. Here the CDR3 DNA reads TGCGCCAGCAGCCAAGATAGAGGAGGAAAACTGTTTTTT.

The chain has TRBV4-3 and TRBJ2-2; 7 bases map to TRBD1. Germline CDR1 LGHNA, CDR2 YSLEER. The junction had 7 bases not matched to a gene; V was cut back by 1 base and J by 5 bases. This CDR3 has 16 residues. The CDR3 sequence: CASSQAVGTDTGELFF. The CDR3 DNA is TGCGCCAGCAGCCAAGCTGTAGGGACAGATACCGGGGAGCTGTTTTTT.

This chain uses TRBV30 with TRBJ1-4; 8 nucleotides line up with TRBD1. CDR1 and CDR2 from the germline V gene are GTSNPN and SVGIG (reference sequence). This CDR3 has 11 amino acids. V lost 8 bases and J lost 14; bases outside the gene matches: 10. CDR3 nucleotide sequence: TGTGCCGGGGAACCAGGACAGGGCCTGTTTTTT. As protein: CAGEPGQGLFF.

Note on this clone: A much larger clone differs by one base, so this may be a read error. In nucleotides, the CDR3 is TGTGCCAGCAGTGAGCACAGCAATCAGCCCCAGCATTTT. Translating gives CASSEHSNQPQHF. The V and J genes are TRBV6-4 and TRBJ1-5; D remains ambiguous. Germline loops: CDR1 MRHNA, CDR2 SNTAGT. The CDR3 is 13 residues long. V lost 3 bases, J lost 1 base, and 4 bases lay in between.

This clone was seen repeatedly, ten times or more. V usage is TRBV28 and J usage is TRBJ2-7; D uncertain. Deletions cut 2 bases from V and 7 bases from J, with 27 bases between. The CDR3 is made up of 18 amino acids. Germline values: CDR1 MDHEN, CDR2 SYDVKM. The DNA for the CDR3 is TGTGCCAGCAGTTTAATCTCCCGGACCCAGGTCACGATGCTGGAGCAGTACTTC. Residues: CASSLISRTQVTMLEQYF.

V usage is TRBV29-1 and J usage is TRBJ1-2; D is undetermined. The CDR3 consists of 17 residues. Germline V lookup: CDR1 SQVTM, CDR2 ANQGSEA. V shed 6 bases and J shed 2 bases, with 25 bases lying between them. Here the CDR3 reads CSVPPEGRSLPNYGYTF. Written as DNA, the CDR3 is TGCAGCGTCCCCCCGGAGGGCAGGTCCCTTCCCAACTATGGCTACACCTTC.

The chain uses TRBV19 and TRBJ1-2; possibly TRBD1 for D (5 bases). Germline lookup yields CDR1 LNHDA and CDR2 SQIVND (reference sequence). The ends were cut back, 2 bases at V and 6 bases at J, with 13 bases in the middle. The CDR3 spans 14 residues. The CDR3 sequence: CASSIFAGNNGYTF. As DNA, the CDR3 is TGTGCCAGTAGTATATTCGCAGGGAATAATGGCTACACCTTC.

V gene TRBV5-1 combines with J gene TRBJ1-2, with no clear D. The V end lost 0 bases, the J end lost 3 bases, and 6 bases lay between the germline ends. Looked up from germline, CDR1 is SGHRS and CDR2 is YFSETQ. The CDR3 spans 13 residues. CDR3 in DNA: TGCGCCAGCAGCTTGGTTGGGGACTATGGCTACACCTTC. It yields the protein CASSLVGDYGYTF. The complete variable domain, with remaining parts taken from reference TRBV5-1 and TRBJ1-2, reads KAGVTQTPRYLIKTRGQQVTLSCSPISGHRSVSWYQQTPGQGLQFLFEYFSETQRNKGNFPGRFSGRQFSNSRSEMNVSTLELGDSALYLCASSLVGDYGYTFGSGTRLTVV.

The chain employs TRBV5-1 and TRBJ2-5, with 9 nucleotides matching TRBD2. V gave up 0 bases and J gave up 7 bases; unmatched junction bases: 10. The CDR3 is made up of 16 amino acids. Germline V gene data show CDR1 as SGHRS and CDR2 as YFSETQ. The CDR3 DNA sequence: TGCGCCAGCAGCTTGGATGGCGGGGGGGGCTCCGGGACCCAGTACTTC. Translating it yields CASSLDGGGGSGTQYF.

The rearrangement joins TRBV6-5 to TRBJ2-1; a weak D match, TRBD1 (5 bases). V was trimmed by 8 bases and J by 2 bases, leaving 13 bases between them. This CDR3 has 14 residues. Germline values: CDR1 MNHEY, CDR2 SVGAGI. The CDR3 DNA follows: TGTGCCAGCTTGGCAGGGCATACCTACAATGAGCAGTTCTTC. It specifies CASLAGHTYNEQFF.

The CDR3 coding sequence is TGTGCCAGCAGCGTAGGGGCTAGCGGGGCCACAGATACGCAGTATTTT. Amino acid sequence: CASSVGASGATDTQYF. V usage is TRBV9 and J usage is TRBJ2-3; 9 bases are shared with TRBD2. Per germline, CDR1 SGDLS and CDR2 YYNGEE. V lost 0 bases to trimming and J lost 2 bases; unmatched junction nucleotides: 4. This CDR3 comprises 16 residues.

This chain links TRBV10-1 with TRBJ1-2; D not resolved. The CDR3 loop spans 13 amino acids. Trimming cost V 2 bases and J 6 bases, with 10 bases left between them. Per germline, CDR1 WNHNN and CDR2 SYGVQD (reference sequence). The CDR3 nucleotides are TGCGCCAGCAGTGAGAGACTGGTTGATGGCTACACCTTC. Translation gives CASSERLVDGYTF.

The genes are TRBV9 and TRBJ2-1, with 9 bases matching TRBD2. The CDR3 is made up of 21 amino acids. In germline, CDR1 is SGDLS, CDR2 YYNGEE. J gave up 3 bases and V 0 bases, and 19 bases lay outside the gene matches. CDR3 loop: CASSVEKSGGRLAGLYNEQFF. In DNA, the CDR3 is TGTGCCAGCAGCGTAGAAAAGTCGGGTGGGCGGCTAGCGGGGCTCTACAATGAGCAGTTCTTC.

The chain combines TRBV27 with TRBJ2-7; D gene unclear. With 6 bases removed from V and 2 bases from J, the gap between germline ends came to 14 bases. The CDR3 loop spans 14 amino acids. The germline gives CDR1 MNHEY, CDR2 SMNVEV (reference sequence). CDR3 bases: TGTGCCAGCAGCCCCATCGATATCCCCTACGAGCAGTACTTC. The encoded protein is CASSPIDIPYEQYF.

This clone was seen only once. J is TRBJ1-2 and V is TRBV30; 7 bases match TRBD1. From germline, CDR1 is GTSNPN and CDR2 SVGIG (reference sequence). This CDR3 is built from 17 residues. The V gene end was trimmed by 1 base and the J gene end by 4 bases; junction bases not matched to a gene: 15. In nucleotides, the CDR3 is TGTGCCTGGAGTGCCGGAGACAGGGACTCCCTTGGCTATGGCTACACCTTC. It encodes CAWSAGDRDSLGYGYTF.

The V and J genes are TRBV18 and TRBJ2-3; D is ambiguous. The CDR3 is 13 amino acids. Trimming cost V 0 bases and J 6 bases, with 7 bases left between them. Germline CDR1 and CDR2: KGHSH and LQKENI. The CDR3 loop reads CASSPPSEDTQYF. In DNA form, the CDR3 reads TGTGCCAGCTCACCACCGAGCGAGGATACGCAGTATTTT.

The V call is TRBV4-2, the J call TRBJ2-1; TRBD2 agrees at 8 bases. Germline V gives CDR1 LGHNA, CDR2 YNFKEQ. The CDR3 runs 13 residues. With V trimmed by 4 bases and J by 10 bases, 6 bases remained unmatched. This CDR3 is CASSLISGKEQFF. CDR3 sequence (DNA): TGTGCCAGCAGCCTCATTAGCGGGAAGGAGCAGTTCTTC.